The entry that follows covers one TCR beta chain sequence. Authors' processing steps: Nucleated cell number was recorded as an estimate derived from reference gene primer amplification. Assay: immunoSEQ multiplex PCR; the TCRdb copy retains only in-frame clones and omits some. Clonal size and the V and J genes are those of that table, whereas D and trimming came from the DNA. The sample comprises 150,000 to 200,000 clones, 80% of which are singletons, and about 7.2% rests with the top ten. The sample is drawn from a study of blood T cell repertoires in COVID-19. Study-wide background: The origin of the acute and convalescent COVID-19 samples was the United States, Italy and Spain. PBMCs, B-cell-depleted T cells, or T cells were the source of the cDNA or gDNA that made up the material.

CDR1 LNHDA and CDR2 SQIVND come from the germline V gene (reference sequence). CDR3 length: 16 amino acids. Trimming removed 3 bases from V and 4 bases from J; junction bases left unmatched: 9. The V call is TRBV19, the J call TRBJ2-1; 7 positions match TRBD2. The sample consisted of peripheral blood. The origin of this receptor is a man in his 60s with acute or convalescent COVID-19. The CDR3 DNA is TGTGCCAGTAGTATGTATTCAGGCGGGAGATACAATGAGCAGTTCTTC. It yields the protein CASSMYSGGRYNEQFF.